A single sample is the source of the 24 T cell receptor beta chains below, sequenced in a study of T cells in Graves' hyperthyroidism and ophthalmopathy. Template material for amplifying TCR beta CDR3 regions consisted of RNA transcripts. The HTBI set primed first-round TCR CDR3 RT-PCR. TCRdb analysed the multiplex PCR reads with MiXCR anew, one entry per CDR3 protein. The table has around 99,000 distinct CDR3 sequences, 15% to 20% seen once; the top ten hold about 45%. Sequenced material: blood. The origin of the receptors is a woman in her fifties or sixties with Graves' hyperthyroidism.

Ten or more counts support this clonotype. This chain links TRBV30 with TRBJ1-1, with D maybe TRBD1 (6 bases). Trimming stripped 3 bases from V and 4 bases from J, with 12 bases between. Germline V gene lookup returns CDR1 GTSNPN and CDR2 SVGIG (reference sequence). CDR3 length equals 13 residues. CDR3 sequence (DNA): TGTGCCTGGAGCGAGGGGGGGGGCACTGAAGCTTTCTTT. The encoded protein is CAWSEGGGTEAFF.

In this sample, this clonotype turned up a few times. The CDR3 DNA reads as TGTGCCAGTACTACAGGGAGCCGATACAATGAGCAGTTCTTC. As protein: CASTTGSRYNEQFF. This chain joins TRBV6-4 and TRBJ2-1, with a weak D call TRBD1 (6 bases). CDR1 is MRHNA, CDR2 SNTAGT, per germline. The V end was cut by 9 bases, the J end by 4 bases, with 16 bases between. The CDR3 totals 14 residues.

This clonotype was observed at least ten times. The chain is built from TRBV28 and TRBJ2-3; 13 bases agree with TRBD2. Per the germline V gene, CDR1 is MDHEN and CDR2 is SYDVKM. V trimming: 5 bases; J trimming: 4 bases; junction bases outside the gene matches: 9. The CDR3 runs 17 residues. CDR3 nucleotides: TGTGCCAGCAGTGACCCCTGGACTAGCGGGAGTGCAGATACGCAGTATTTT. Its protein product is CASSDPWTSGSADTQYF.

Sample share makes this clonotype medium-sized. The V call is TRBV28, the J call TRBJ2-5; D might be TRBD1 (5 bases). V lost 6 bases, J lost 9 bases, and 17 bases lay in between. This CDR3 spans 13 amino acids. Germline CDR1 MDHEN, CDR2 SYDVKM. The CDR3 protein is CASSALGAKAQYF. The CDR3 DNA reads as TGTGCCAGCAGCGCCTTAGGGGCCAAGGCCCAGTACTTC.

Many counts were recorded for this clonotype. The CDR3 nucleotides read TGTGCCAGCAGTTTATTGGGAGGCAATCAGCCCCAGCATTTT. This encodes CASSLLGGNQPQHF. The V gene is TRBV28, the J gene TRBJ1-5; no clear D gene. Germline loops: CDR1 MDHEN, CDR2 SYDVKM. The CDR3 spans 14 residues. Between the trimmed V and J ends, which lost 1 base and 2 bases, there was a span of 6 bases.

This clonotype was seen repeatedly, ten times or more. The J gene is TRBJ1-1, the V gene TRBV20-1; unclear D gene. Trimming pared 2 bases from V and 5 bases from J, leaving 18 bases between. The CDR3 covers 15 residues. The germline V gene encodes CDR1 DFQATT and CDR2 SNEGSKA (reference sequence). CDR3 in amino acids: CSARLPDPERTEAFF. The CDR3 DNA reads as TGCAGTGCTAGACTCCCGGACCCAGAAAGGACTGAAGCTTTCTTT.

This clonotype was seen at least ten times. The rearrangement links TRBV10-2 to TRBJ2-7; unclear D gene. CDR1 and CDR2 from the germline V gene are WSHSY and SAAADI. Trimming pared 2 bases from V and 13 bases from J, leaving 15 bases between. This CDR3 contains 12 residues. CDR3 protein: CASSEAEPIAYF. The CDR3 region has the DNA TGCGCCAGCAGTGAGGCGGAACCCATCGCATACTTC.

This clonotype was seen at least ten times. The chain employs TRBV20-1 and TRBJ2-3; D might be TRBD1 (6 bases). CDR1 DFQATT and CDR2 SNEGSKA come from the germline V gene (reference sequence). The CDR3 loop spans 14 amino acids. V dropped 3 bases and J dropped 0 bases, with 10 bases sitting between them. The CDR3: CSASAGVSTDTQYF. The CDR3 nucleotides read TGCAGTGCTAGTGCAGGGGTCAGCACAGATACGCAGTATTTT.

This clonotype was picked up many times. The chain uses TRBV30 and TRBJ1-5; 8 nucleotides line up with TRBD1. V was clipped by 5 bases and J by 3 bases; unmatched bases: 3. This CDR3 region has 13 residues. CDR1 GTSNPN and CDR2 SVGIG come from the germline V gene (reference sequence). CDR3: CAWADRANQPQHF. The CDR3 bases are TGTGCCTGGGCGGACAGGGCCAATCAGCCCCAGCATTTT.

The chain employs TRBV6-4 and TRBJ2-1; 9 bases match TRBD1. In germline, CDR1 is MRHNA, CDR2 SNTAGT. This CDR3 has 15 amino acids. The trim removed 3 bases at V and 5 bases at J, leaving 5 bases unmatched. The DNA for the CDR3 is TGTGCCAGCAGTGAGTACGGGACAGGGCACAATGAGCAGTTCTTC. This gives the protein CASSEYGTGHNEQFF.

Comment on this clonotype: This clone may be a read error of a much larger clone one base away. The chain is built from TRBV2 and TRBJ2-7, with TRBD1 identical over 8 bases. The DNA end favors TRBJ2-1, so the J call may be wrong. The CDR3 spans 15 residues. CDR1 and CDR2 from the germline V gene are SNHLY and FYNNEI. The CDR3 loop is CASTRRQGTPYEQFF. In nucleotides, the CDR3 is TGTGCCAGCACCCGAAGACAGGGGACCCCCTACGAGCAGTTCTTC.

This clonotype showed up many times. The chain is built from TRBV24-1 and TRBJ2-7, with 9 bases that match TRBD1. This CDR3 spans 16 amino acids. Germline CDR1 and CDR2: KGHDR and SFDVKD. Trimming at V came to 3 bases and at J to 6 bases, leaving 11 bases not matched to a gene. The CDR3 is CATSDPRTGDKGEQYF. The CDR3 DNA reads as TGTGCCACCAGTGATCCTAGGACAGGGGATAAGGGCGAGCAGTACTTC.

The chain uses TRBV25-1 and TRBJ2-3; D not resolved. Trimming removed 4 bases at V and 1 base at J, with 12 bases between. Looked up from germline, CDR1 is MGHDK and CDR2 is SYGVNS. The CDR3 contains 15 residues. DNA for the CDR3: TGTGCCAGCAGTGGAGTTCTGCGAGGCACAGATACGCAGTATTTT. It encodes CASSGVLRGTDTQYF. Full variable domain (remainder filled in from reference TRBV25-1 and TRBJ2-3): EADIYQTPRYLVIGTGKKITLECSQTMGHDKMYWYQQDPGMELHLIHYSYGVNSTEKGDLSSESTVSRIRTEHFPLTLESARPSHTSQYLCASSGVLRGTDTQYFGPGTRLTVL.

The sample holds many counts of this clonotype. This chain links TRBV2 with TRBJ2-5; D may be TRBD2 (5 bases). The CDR3 is 13 residues long. The germline CDR1 and CDR2 sequences are SNHLY and FYNNEI. The V end lost 7 bases, the J end lost 2 bases, and 11 bases lay between the germline ends. The CDR3 DNA reads TGTGCCAGCAACGGACTGGGACAAGAGACCCAGTACTTC. Translating it yields CASNGLGQETQYF.

This clonotype was seen many times. This chain joins TRBV5-1 and TRBJ2-7; 9 bases fit TRBD2. V shed 4 bases and J 4 bases; nucleotides not matched to a gene: 9. This CDR3 is built from 15 residues. Germline-derived CDR1 and CDR2 are SGHRS and YFSETQ. The chain's CDR3 is CASSLIAGARYEQYF. In nucleotides, the CDR3 is TGCGCCAGCAGCCTTATAGCGGGAGCCAGGTACGAGCAGTACTTC.

This clonotype occurred many times. This chain links TRBV6-1 with TRBJ2-5, with TRBD1 matching 10 bases. This CDR3 region has 13 residues. The trim removed 6 bases at V and 3 bases at J, leaving 1 base unmatched. From germline, CDR1 is MNHNS and CDR2 SASEGT. CDR3 sequence: CASSGTGEETQYF. In nucleotides, the CDR3 is TGTGCCAGCAGCGGGACAGGGGAAGAGACCCAGTACTTC.

The sample holds many counts of this clonotype. V gene TRBV5-1 combines with J gene TRBJ1-4, with a weak D call TRBD1 (6 bases). Trimming took off 2 bases at V and 4 bases at J, with 12 bases between the two ends. Germline V gene data show CDR1 as SGHRS and CDR2 as YFSETQ. The CDR3 extends over 15 amino acids. CDR3 region: CASSLVGQSNEKLFF. In nucleotides, the CDR3 is TGCGCCAGCAGCTTAGTTGGACAGAGTAATGAAAAACTGTTTTTT. Full variable domain (remainder filled in from reference TRBV5-1 and TRBJ1-4): KAGVTQTPRYLIKTRGQQVTLSCSPISGHRSVSWYQQTPGQGLQFLFEYFSETQRNKGNFPGRFSGRQFSNSRSEMNVSTLELGDSALYLCASSLVGQSNEKLFFGSGTQLSVL.

Many counts were recorded for this clonotype. This chain joins TRBV5-1 and TRBJ2-7; D remains unclear. The V end lost 3 bases, the J end lost 1 base, and 5 bases lay between the germline ends. This CDR3 is 12 amino acids long. The germline gives CDR1 SGHRS, CDR2 YFSETQ. The CDR3 region is CASSSNSYEQYF. The CDR3 DNA follows: TGCGCCAGCAGCTCGAATTCCTACGAGCAGTACTTC.

The gene calls are TRBV2 and TRBJ2-1, with TRBD1 matching over 9 bases. The CDR3 totals 16 residues. Germline CDR1 SNHLY, CDR2 FYNNEI. V lost 1 base, J lost 7 bases, and 8 bases stayed unmatched. DNA for the CDR3: TGTGCCAGCAGTGAAGAAAAAACAGGGGGCAGGAATGAGCAGTTCTTC. Translation gives CASSEEKTGGRNEQFF. Full variable domain (rest looked up from reference TRBV2 and TRBJ2-1): EPEVTQTPSHQVTQMGQEVILRCVPISNHLYFYWYRQILGQKVEFLVSFYNNEISEKSEIFDDQFSVERPDGSNFTLKIRSTKLEDSAMYFCASSEEKTGGRNEQFFGPGTRLTVL.

This clonotype was recorded at least ten times. The chain recombines TRBV18 with TRBJ2-1; D is possibly TRBD1 (5 bases). The CDR3 is made up of 13 amino acids. Germline assignment: CDR1 KGHSH and CDR2 LQKENI. Trimming shortened V by 3 bases and J by 7 bases, and 10 bases separated the two germline ends. Here the CDR3 reads CASSPQGGNEQFF. The DNA of the CDR3 is TGTGCCAGCTCACCTCAGGGCGGAAATGAGCAGTTCTTC.

V gene TRBV28 combines with J gene TRBJ2-4; 7 positions agree with TRBD2. The germline V gene has CDR1 MDHEN and CDR2 SYDVKM. V shed 5 bases and J 3 bases; nucleotides not matched to a gene: 7. The CDR3 loop spans 15 amino acids. CDR3 DNA: TGTGCCAGCAGTCCCTCGGGGGAGGGCAAAAACATTCAGTACTTC. Residues: CASSPSGEGKNIQYF.

There are many counts of this clonotype. V gene TRBV20-1 combines with J gene TRBJ2-5; D unclear. V was shortened by 6 bases and J by 1 base, with 18 bases between the two germline ends. The CDR3 covers 15 residues. Germline assignment: CDR1 DFQATT and CDR2 SNEGSKA (reference sequence). The DNA for the CDR3 is TGCAGTGCGGCTGAGTGGGCACAAACCCAAGAGACCCAGTACTTC. Protein product: CSAAEWAQTQETQYF.

This clonotype was counted ten times or more. The chain recombines TRBV5-4 with TRBJ2-1; the match to TRBD2 covers 14 bases. The CDR3 extends over 15 amino acids. Losses at the gene ends were 4 bases for V and 8 bases for J; bases not matched to a gene: 5. The germline V gene has CDR1 SGHNT and CDR2 YYREEE (reference sequence). The CDR3 here is CASSLRLAGGDEQFF. In DNA, the CDR3 is TGTGCCAGCAGCCTGAGACTAGCGGGAGGGGATGAGCAGTTCTTC.

Many counts were recorded for this clonotype. The rearrangement links TRBV5-1 to TRBJ2-5; 11 nucleotides align to TRBD2. With V trimmed by 2 bases and J by 2 bases, 14 bases remained unmatched. This CDR3 spans 19 amino acids. Germline lookup yields CDR1 SGHRS and CDR2 YFSETQ. CDR3 sequence reads: CASSFIWASGRTNQETQYF. The DNA for the CDR3 is TGCGCCAGCAGCTTCATTTGGGCTAGCGGGAGGACCAATCAAGAGACCCAGTACTTC.